This TCR beta chain was observed in a study of T-cell reconstitution after alpha-beta-depleted transplantation in children. Using unique molecular identifiers, the investigators prepared the TCRbeta library. In TCRdb, the PCR reads were re-called with MiXCR into one record per CDR3 protein. The sample holds 90,000 to 95,000 distinct CDR3 sequences, over 9% seen once. The receptor's source is a human donor who donated a stem cell graft to a child with inherited bone marrow failure. This specimen consisted of PBMCs from the stem cell graft donor, obtained from the stem cell graft.

The CDR3 DNA is TGTGCCAGCAGCTTGGACAGGGACGAGCAGTACTTC. Residues: CASSLDRDEQYF. V usage is TRBV11-2 and J usage is TRBJ2-7; 8 nucleotides match TRBD1. From germline, CDR1 is SGHAT and CDR2 FQNNGV. V gave up 3 bases and J gave up 5 bases; unmatched junction bases: 0. CDR3 length: 12 residues.